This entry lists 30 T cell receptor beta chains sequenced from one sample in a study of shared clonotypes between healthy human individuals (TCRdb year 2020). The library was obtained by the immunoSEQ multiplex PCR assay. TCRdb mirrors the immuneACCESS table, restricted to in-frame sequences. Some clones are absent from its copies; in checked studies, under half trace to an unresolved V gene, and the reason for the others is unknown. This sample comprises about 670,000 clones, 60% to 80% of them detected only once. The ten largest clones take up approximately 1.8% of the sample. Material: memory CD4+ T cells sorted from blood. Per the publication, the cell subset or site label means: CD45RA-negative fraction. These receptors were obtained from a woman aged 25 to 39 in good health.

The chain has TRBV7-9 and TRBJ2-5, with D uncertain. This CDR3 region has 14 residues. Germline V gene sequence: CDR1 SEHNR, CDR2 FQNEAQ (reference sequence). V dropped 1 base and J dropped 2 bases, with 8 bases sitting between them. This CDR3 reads CASSLERLQETQYF. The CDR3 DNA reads TGTGCCAGCAGCTTAGAAAGGCTGCAAGAGACCCAGTACTTC.

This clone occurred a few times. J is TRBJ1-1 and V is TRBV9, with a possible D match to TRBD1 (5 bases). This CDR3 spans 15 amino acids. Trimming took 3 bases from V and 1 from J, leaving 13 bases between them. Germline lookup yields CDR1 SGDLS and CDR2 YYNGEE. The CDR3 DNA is TGTGCCAGCAGCGCCCTTGGGACGGCGAACACTGAAGCTTTCTTT. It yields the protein CASSALGTANTEAFF.

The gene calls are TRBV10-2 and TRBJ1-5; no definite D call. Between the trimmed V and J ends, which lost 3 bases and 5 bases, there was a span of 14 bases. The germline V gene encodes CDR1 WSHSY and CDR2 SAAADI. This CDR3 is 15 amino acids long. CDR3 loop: CASSEQSREDQPQHF. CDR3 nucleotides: TGCGCCAGCAGTGAACAATCAAGGGAGGATCAGCCCCAGCATTTT.

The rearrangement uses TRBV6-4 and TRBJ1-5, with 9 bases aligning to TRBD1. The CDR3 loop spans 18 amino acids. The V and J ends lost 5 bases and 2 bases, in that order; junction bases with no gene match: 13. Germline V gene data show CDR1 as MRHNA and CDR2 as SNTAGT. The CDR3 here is CASSYLPTGGSGNQPQHF. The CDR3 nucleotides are TGTGCCAGCAGTTACCTTCCGACAGGGGGGTCCGGCAATCAGCCCCAGCATTTT.

In nucleotides, the CDR3 is TGTGCCAGCAGCGTAGAAGAGCTCGGGTTGGGAAACACCATATATTTT. It is translated as CASSVEELGLGNTIYF. The rearrangement joins TRBV9 to TRBJ1-3, with D uncertain. V lost 0 bases to trimming and J lost 4 bases, with 14 bases between them. The CDR3 runs to 16 residues. Germline lookup yields CDR1 SGDLS and CDR2 YYNGEE.

The CDR3 is CASSPKTSGSLTDTQYF. Here the CDR3 DNA reads TGTGCCAGCTCACCGAAGACTAGCGGGAGTTTAACAGATACGCAGTATTTT. V and J are TRBV18 and TRBJ2-3; 12 bases map to TRBD2. This CDR3 spans 17 amino acids. Per the germline V gene, CDR1 is KGHSH and CDR2 is LQKENI. The trim removed 3 bases at V and 3 bases at J, leaving 7 bases unmatched.

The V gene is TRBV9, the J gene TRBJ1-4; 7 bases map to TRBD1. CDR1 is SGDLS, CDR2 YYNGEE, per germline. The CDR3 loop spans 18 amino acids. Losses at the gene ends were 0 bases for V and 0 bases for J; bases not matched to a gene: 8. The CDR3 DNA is TGTGCCAGCAGCGTAGCCGTGGGACAGTTTGCAACTAATGAAAAACTGTTTTTT. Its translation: CASSVAVGQFATNEKLFF.

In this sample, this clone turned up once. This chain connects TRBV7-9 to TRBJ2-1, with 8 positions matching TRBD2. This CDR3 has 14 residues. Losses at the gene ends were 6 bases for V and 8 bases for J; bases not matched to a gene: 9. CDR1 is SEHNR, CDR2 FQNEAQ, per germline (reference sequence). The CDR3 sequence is CASRGSGRGYEQFF. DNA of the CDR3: TGTGCCAGCAGGGGCAGCGGGAGAGGCTATGAGCAGTTCTTC.

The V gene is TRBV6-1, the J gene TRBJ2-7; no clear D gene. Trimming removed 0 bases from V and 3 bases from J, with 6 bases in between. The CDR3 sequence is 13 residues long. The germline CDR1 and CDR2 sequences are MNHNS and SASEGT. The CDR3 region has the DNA TGTGCCAGCAGTGAAGCAGACGACTACGAGCAGTACTTC. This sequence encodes CASSEADDYEQYF.

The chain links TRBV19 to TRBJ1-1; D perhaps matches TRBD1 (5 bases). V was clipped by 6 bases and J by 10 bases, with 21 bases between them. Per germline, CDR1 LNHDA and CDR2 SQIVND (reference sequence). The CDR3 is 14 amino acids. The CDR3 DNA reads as TGTGCCAGTAGGTCCGGGGCCGCCACGGTAGGAGCTTTCTTT. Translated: CASRSGAATVGAFF.

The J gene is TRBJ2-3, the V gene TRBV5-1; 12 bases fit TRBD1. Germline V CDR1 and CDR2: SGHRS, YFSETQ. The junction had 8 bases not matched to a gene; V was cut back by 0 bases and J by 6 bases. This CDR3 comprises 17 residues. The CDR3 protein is CASSLAPRDRGPDTQYF. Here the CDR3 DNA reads TGCGCCAGCAGCTTGGCCCCTAGGGACAGGGGGCCCGATACGCAGTATTTT.

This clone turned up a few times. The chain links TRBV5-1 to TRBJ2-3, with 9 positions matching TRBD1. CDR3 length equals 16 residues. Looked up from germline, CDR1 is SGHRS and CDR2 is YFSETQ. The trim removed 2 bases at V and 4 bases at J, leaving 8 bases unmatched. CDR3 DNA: TGCGCCAGCAGCTTTACAGGGGGCGCGTCCGCAGATACGCAGTATTTT. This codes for CASSFTGGASADTQYF.

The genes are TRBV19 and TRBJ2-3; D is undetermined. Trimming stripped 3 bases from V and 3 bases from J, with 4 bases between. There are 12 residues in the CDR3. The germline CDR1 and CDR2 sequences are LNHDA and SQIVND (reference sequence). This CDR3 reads CASSIRTDTQYF. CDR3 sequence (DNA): TGTGCCAGTAGTATTAGGACAGATACGCAGTATTTT.

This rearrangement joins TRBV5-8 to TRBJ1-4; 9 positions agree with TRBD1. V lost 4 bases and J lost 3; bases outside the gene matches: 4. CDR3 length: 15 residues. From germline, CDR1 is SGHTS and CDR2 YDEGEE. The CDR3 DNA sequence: TGTGCCAGCAGCCACACAGGGGGCCCTAATGAAAAACTGTTTTTT. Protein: CASSHTGGPNEKLFF.

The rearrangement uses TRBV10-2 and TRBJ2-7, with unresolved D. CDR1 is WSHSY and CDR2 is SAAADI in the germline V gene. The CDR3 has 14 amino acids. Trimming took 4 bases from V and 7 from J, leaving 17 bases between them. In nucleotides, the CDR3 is TGCGCCAGCAGTGGGGAATGGTGGGGTCGAGAGCAGTACTTC. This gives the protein CASSGEWWGREQYF.

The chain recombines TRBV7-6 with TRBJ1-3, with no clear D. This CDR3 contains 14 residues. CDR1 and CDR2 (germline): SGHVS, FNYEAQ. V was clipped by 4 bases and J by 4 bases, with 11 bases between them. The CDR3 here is CASSSYTEGNTIYF. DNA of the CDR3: TGTGCCAGCAGCTCTTACACCGAGGGAAACACCATATATTTT.

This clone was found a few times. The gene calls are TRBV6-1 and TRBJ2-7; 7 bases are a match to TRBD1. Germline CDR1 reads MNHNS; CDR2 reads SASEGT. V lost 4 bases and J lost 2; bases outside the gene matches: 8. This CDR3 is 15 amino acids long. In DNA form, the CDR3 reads TGTGCCAGCAGTGGACAGGGTTGGATGACCTACGAGCAGTACTTC. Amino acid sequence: CASSGQGWMTYEQYF.

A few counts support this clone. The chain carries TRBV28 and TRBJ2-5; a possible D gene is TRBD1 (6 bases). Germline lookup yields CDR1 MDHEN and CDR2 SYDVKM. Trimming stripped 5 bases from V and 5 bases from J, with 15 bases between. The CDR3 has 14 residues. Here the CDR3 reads CASSPTGTPETQYF. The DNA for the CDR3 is TGTGCCAGCAGTCCCACAGGGACACCCGAGACCCAGTACTTC.

DNA for the CDR3: TGTGCCAGCAGCTCCAGGTGGCTGCTGAGCTCCTACAATGAGCAGTTCTTC. Residues: CASSSRWLLSSYNEQFF. This chain links TRBV27 with TRBJ2-1; no definite D call. Trimming shortened V by 6 bases and J by 0 bases, and 18 bases separated the two germline ends. CDR3 length: 17 residues. The germline gives CDR1 MNHEY, CDR2 SMNVEV (reference sequence).

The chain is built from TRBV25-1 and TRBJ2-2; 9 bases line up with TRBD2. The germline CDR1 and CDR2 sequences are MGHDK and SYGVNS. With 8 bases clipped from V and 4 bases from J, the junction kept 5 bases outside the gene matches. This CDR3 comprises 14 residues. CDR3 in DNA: TGTGCCAGCGGGCGGGAGGGCCCCACCGGGGAGCTGTTTTTT. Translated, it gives CASGREGPTGELFF.

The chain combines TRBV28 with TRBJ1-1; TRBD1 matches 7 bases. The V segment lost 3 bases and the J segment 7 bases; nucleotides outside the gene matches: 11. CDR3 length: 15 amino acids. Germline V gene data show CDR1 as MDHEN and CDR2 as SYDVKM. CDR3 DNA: TGTGCCAGCAGTTTTGGCCTGACAGGGTCGATTGAAGCTTTCTTT. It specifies CASSFGLTGSIEAFF.

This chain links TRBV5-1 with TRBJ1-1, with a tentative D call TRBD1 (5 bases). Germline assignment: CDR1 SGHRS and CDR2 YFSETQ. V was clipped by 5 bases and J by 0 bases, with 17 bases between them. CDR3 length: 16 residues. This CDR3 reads CASRGLRDEMNTEAFF. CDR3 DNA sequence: TGCGCCAGCAGGGGGCTCAGAGACGAAATGAACACTGAAGCTTTCTTT.

The CDR3 region is CASSLKAGALAKNIQYF. Here the CDR3 DNA reads TGTGCCAGCAGCCTCAAGGCGGGGGCCTTAGCCAAAAACATTCAGTACTTC. This chain uses TRBV14 with TRBJ2-4, with D tentatively TRBD2 (7 bases). V dropped 4 bases and J dropped 0 bases, with 16 bases sitting between them. The CDR3 runs to 17 residues. The germline V gene encodes CDR1 SGHDN and CDR2 FVKESK.

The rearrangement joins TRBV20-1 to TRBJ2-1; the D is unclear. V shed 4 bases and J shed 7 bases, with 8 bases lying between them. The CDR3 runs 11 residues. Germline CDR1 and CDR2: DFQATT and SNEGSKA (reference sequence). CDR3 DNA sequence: TGCAGTGCTATGGGCCCTAATGAGCAGTTCTTC. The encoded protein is CSAMGPNEQFF.

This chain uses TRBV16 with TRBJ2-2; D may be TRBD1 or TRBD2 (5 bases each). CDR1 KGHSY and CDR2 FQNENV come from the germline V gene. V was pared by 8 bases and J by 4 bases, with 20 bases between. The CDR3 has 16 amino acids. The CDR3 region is CASGDEPPPGTGELFF. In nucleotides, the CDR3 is TGTGCCAGCGGGGACGAGCCCCCCCCGGGCACCGGGGAGCTGTTTTTT.

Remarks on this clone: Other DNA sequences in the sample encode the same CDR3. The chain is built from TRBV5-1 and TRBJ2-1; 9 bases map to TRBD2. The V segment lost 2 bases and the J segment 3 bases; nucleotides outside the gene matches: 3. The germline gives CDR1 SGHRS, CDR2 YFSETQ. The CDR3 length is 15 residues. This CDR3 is CASSFDSGGYNEQFF. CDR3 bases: TGCGCCAGCAGCTTTGATAGCGGGGGCTACAATGAGCAGTTCTTC.

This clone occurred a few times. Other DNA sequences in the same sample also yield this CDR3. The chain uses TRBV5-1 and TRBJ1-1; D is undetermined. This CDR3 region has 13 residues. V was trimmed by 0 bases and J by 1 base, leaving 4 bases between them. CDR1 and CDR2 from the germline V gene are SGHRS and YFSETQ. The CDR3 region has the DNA TGCGCCAGCAGCTTGGCAGGGAACACTGAAGCTTTCTTT. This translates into CASSLAGNTEAFF.

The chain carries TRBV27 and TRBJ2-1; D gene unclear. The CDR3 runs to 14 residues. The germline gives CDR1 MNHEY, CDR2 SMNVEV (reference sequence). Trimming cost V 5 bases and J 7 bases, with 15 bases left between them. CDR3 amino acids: CASSPRALGNEQFF. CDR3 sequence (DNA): TGTGCCAGCAGTCCACGGGCACTCGGGAATGAGCAGTTCTTC.

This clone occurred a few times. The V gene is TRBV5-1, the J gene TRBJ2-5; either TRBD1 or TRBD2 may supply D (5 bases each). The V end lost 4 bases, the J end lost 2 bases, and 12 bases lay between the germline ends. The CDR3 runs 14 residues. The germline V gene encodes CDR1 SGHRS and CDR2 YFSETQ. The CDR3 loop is CASSLGAAQETQYF. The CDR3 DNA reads TGCGCCAGCAGCCTCGGGGCAGCACAAGAGACCCAGTACTTC.

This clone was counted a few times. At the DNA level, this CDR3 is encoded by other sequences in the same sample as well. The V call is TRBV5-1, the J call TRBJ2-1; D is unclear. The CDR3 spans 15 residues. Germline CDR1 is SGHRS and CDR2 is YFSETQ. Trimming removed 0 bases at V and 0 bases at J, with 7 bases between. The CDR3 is CASSLDSYSYNEQFF. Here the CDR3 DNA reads TGCGCCAGCAGCTTGGACTCCTACTCCTACAATGAGCAGTTCTTC.